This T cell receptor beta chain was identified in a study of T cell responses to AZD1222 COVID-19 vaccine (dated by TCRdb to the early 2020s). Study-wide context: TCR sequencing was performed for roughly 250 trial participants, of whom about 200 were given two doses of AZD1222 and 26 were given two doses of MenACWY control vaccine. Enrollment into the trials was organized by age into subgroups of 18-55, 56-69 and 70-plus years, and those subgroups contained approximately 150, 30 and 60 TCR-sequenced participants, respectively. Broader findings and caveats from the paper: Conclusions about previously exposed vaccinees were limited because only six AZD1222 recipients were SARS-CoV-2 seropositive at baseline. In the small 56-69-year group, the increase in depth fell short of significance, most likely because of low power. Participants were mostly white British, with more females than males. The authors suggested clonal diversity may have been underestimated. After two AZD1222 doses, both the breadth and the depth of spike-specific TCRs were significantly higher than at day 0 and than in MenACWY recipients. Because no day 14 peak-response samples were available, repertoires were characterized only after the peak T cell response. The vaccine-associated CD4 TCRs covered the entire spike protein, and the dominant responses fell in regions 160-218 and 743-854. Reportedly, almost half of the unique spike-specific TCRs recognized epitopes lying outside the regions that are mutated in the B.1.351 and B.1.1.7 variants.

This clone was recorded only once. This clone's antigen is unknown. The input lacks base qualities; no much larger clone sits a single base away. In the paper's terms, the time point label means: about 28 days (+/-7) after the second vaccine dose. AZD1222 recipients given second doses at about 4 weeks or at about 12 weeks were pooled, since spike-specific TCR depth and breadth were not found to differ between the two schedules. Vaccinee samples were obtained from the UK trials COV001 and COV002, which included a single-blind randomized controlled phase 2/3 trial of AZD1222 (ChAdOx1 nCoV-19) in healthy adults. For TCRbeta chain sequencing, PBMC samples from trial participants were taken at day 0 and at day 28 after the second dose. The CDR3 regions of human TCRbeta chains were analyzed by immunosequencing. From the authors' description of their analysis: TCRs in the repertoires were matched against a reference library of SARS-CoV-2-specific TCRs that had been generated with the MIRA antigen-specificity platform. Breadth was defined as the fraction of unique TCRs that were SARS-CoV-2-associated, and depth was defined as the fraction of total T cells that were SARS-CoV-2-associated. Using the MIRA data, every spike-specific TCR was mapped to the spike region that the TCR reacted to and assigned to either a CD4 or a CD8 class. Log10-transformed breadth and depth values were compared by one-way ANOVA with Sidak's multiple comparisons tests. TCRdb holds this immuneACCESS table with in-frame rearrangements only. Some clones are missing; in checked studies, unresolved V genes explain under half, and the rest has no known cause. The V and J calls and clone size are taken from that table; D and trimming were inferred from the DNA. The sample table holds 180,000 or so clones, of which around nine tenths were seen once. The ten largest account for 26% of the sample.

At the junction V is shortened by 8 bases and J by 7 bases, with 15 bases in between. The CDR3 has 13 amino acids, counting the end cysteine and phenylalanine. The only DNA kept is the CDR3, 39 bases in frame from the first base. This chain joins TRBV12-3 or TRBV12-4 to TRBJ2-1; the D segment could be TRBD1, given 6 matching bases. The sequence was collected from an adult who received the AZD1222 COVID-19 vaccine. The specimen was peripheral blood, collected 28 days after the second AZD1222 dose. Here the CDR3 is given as CASGTPVWNEQFF. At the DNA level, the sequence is TGTGCCAGCGGGACACCAGTATGGAATGAGCAGTTCTTC.